This TCR beta chain was sequenced for a study of blood T cell repertoires in COVID-19. Study summary: Both acute and convalescent COVID-19 samples were obtained from the United States, Italy and Spain. T cells, B-cell-depleted T cells, or PBMCs supplied cDNA or gDNA.

Profiling relied on immunoSEQ multiplex PCR, and the TCRdb table lists in-frame clones only, not all of them. The sample shows about 130,000 clones, around 87% of them seen only once. V was pared by 5 bases and J by 1 base, with 11 bases of the junction left unmatched. This CDR3 spans 16 amino acids. Germline CDR1 reads SGHVS; CDR2 reads FQNEAQ. The rearrangement links TRBV7-8 to TRBJ2-7; 7 nucleotides match TRBD2. This clonotype originated in a woman aged 60-75 years with acute or convalescent COVID-19. Sequencing used peripheral blood. CDR3 nucleotides: TGTGCCAGCAGCCTTCGGGGAGGGGAAAGTTCCTACGAGCAGTACTTC. Protein: CASSLRGGESSYEQYF. Filled out from reference TRBV7-8 and TRBJ2-7, the complete variable domain reads GAGVSQSPRYKVAKRGQDVALRCDPISGHVSLFWYQQALGQGPEFLTYFQNEAQLDKSGLPSDRFFAERPEGSVSTLKIQRTQQEDSAVYLCASSLRGGESSYEQYFGPGTRLTVT.